These 14 T cell receptor beta chains were sequenced from one sample in a study of OX40 agonist ivuxolimab in advanced cancers. Profiled with immunoSEQ multiplex PCR; TCRdb holds only in-frame clones, not every one. Found here are tens of thousands of clones, more than 70% of them singletons; the top ten hold around 2.5%. The specimen was CD4+ or CD8+ T cells sorted from blood, collected in a trial of the OX40 agonist ivuxolimab. These receptors originate from an adult with an advanced solid tumor such as melanoma, head and neck, liver or kidney cancer.

The chain recombines TRBV18 with TRBJ1-4; D not certain. The CDR3 has 11 residues. The germline CDR1 and CDR2 sequences are KGHSH and LQKENI. Trimming pared 2 bases from V and 16 bases from J, leaving 11 bases between. The CDR3 bases are TGTGCCAGCTCACCAAAAGTTGTAGAGTTTTTT. Translation: CASSPKVVEFF. The complete variable domain, with remaining parts taken from reference TRBV18 and TRBJ1-4, reads NAGVMQNPRHLVRRRGQEARLRCSPMKGHSHVYWYRQLPEEGLKFMVYLQKENIIDESGMPKERFSAEFPKEGPSILRIQQVVRGDSAAYFCASSPKVVEFFGSGTQLSVL.

The CDR3 nucleotides read TGTGCCTGGAGCCGCAATTCACCCCTCCACTTT. This sequence encodes CAWSRNSPLHF. The chain employs TRBV30 and TRBJ1-6, with no clear D. This CDR3 is built from 11 residues. Germline V gene data show CDR1 as GTSNPN and CDR2 as SVGIG (reference sequence). Trimming shortened V by 3 bases and J by 7 bases, and 4 bases separated the two germline ends.

This clone came up a few times. This chain connects TRBV29-1 to TRBJ2-3; D gene ambiguous. Deletions cut 8 bases from V and 1 base from J, with 7 bases between. CDR3 length equals 11 residues. Germline CDR1 SQVTM, CDR2 ANQGSEA. CDR3 in amino acids: CSSRGTDTQYF. CDR3 coding DNA: TGCAGCTCCCGGGGCACAGATACGCAGTATTTT.

The rearrangement joins TRBV6-1 to TRBJ1-1; possible D gene TRBD1, 6 bases. The ends were cut back, 7 bases at V and 1 base at J, with 13 bases in the middle. CDR1 and CDR2 (germline): MNHNS, SASEGT. This CDR3 has 14 residues. The CDR3, as DNA: TGTGCCAGCACTCGAGCGACAGGGAACACTGAAGCTTTCTTT. Amino acids: CASTRATGNTEAFF.

The chain uses TRBV5-1 and TRBJ2-3; D uncertain. V gave up 4 bases and J gave up 2 bases, with 5 bases separating them. The CDR3 extends over 12 amino acids. The germline V gene has CDR1 SGHRS and CDR2 YFSETQ. The CDR3 here is CASSLTTDTQYF. Here the CDR3 DNA reads TGCGCCAGCAGCCTCACCACAGATACGCAGTATTTT.

This chain connects TRBV27 to TRBJ2-1; D is possibly TRBD1 (5 bases). V was pared by 6 bases and J by 2 bases, with 20 bases between. The CDR3 runs to 17 residues. Germline V CDR1 and CDR2: MNHEY, SMNVEV (reference sequence). The CDR3 DNA follows: TGTGCCAGCAGCCCTGCCATCCAGGGTACTCCCTACAATGAGCAGTTCTTC. This translates into CASSPAIQGTPYNEQFF.

This chain joins TRBV15 and TRBJ2-7, with 12 bases lining up with TRBD2. Trimming at V came to 5 bases and at J to 2 bases, leaving 4 bases not matched to a gene. The CDR3 extends over 15 amino acids. Germline V gene sequence: CDR1 LNHNV, CDR2 YYDKDF (reference sequence). CDR3 sequence: CATSPRLAGAYEQYF. CDR3 bases: TGTGCCACCAGCCCGCGACTAGCGGGGGCCTACGAGCAGTACTTC.

The chain uses TRBV6-1 and TRBJ2-3, with TRBD1 identical over 8 bases. CDR1 is MNHNS and CDR2 is SASEGT in the germline V gene. The V segment lost 1 base and the J segment 6 bases; nucleotides outside the gene matches: 6. The CDR3 has 15 amino acids. CDR3 amino acids: CASSEGTGRWDTQYF. The CDR3 nucleotides read TGTGCCAGCAGTGAAGGGACAGGGAGGTGGGATACGCAGTATTTT.

The chain uses TRBV28 and TRBJ1-4; 11 bases are shared with TRBD1. Germline V gene lookup returns CDR1 MDHEN and CDR2 SYDVKM. The CDR3 consists of 18 residues. The junction had 12 bases not matched to a gene; V was cut back by 2 bases and J by 7 bases. The CDR3 here is CASSLTGTGGFSSEKLFF. In nucleotides, the CDR3 is TGTGCCAGCAGTTTAACTGGGACAGGGGGGTTTTCGAGTGAAAAACTGTTTTTT.

Comments on this clone: Germline is not matched at one junction end, which may reflect a read error. The J gene is TRBJ2-7, the V gene TRBV6-1; D not resolved. Germline loops: CDR1 MNHNS, CDR2 SASEGT. The CDR3 has 9 amino acids. The CDR3 DNA is TGTGCCAGCAGTGAAATCCTCTTCTTC. Its protein is CASSEILFF.

The chain carries TRBV28 and TRBJ1-1; D ambiguous. CDR1 MDHEN and CDR2 SYDVKM come from the germline V gene. CDR3 length: 13 amino acids. V dropped 5 bases and J dropped 5 bases, with 12 bases sitting between them. The CDR3 nucleotides read TGTGCCAGCAGTGTCGAAGGTCGGACTGAAGCTTTCTTT. Residues: CASSVEGRTEAFF.

This clone showed up just a few times. The V and J genes are TRBV7-2 and TRBJ2-2, with D perhaps matching TRBD1 or TRBD2 (5 bases each). Looked up from germline, CDR1 is SGHTA and CDR2 is FQGNSA. The CDR3 extends over 13 amino acids. V was clipped by 7 bases and J by 4 bases, with 10 bases between them. The CDR3 is CASTPGRTGELFF. The CDR3 nucleotides are TGTGCCAGCACCCCGGGGCGCACCGGGGAGCTGTTTTTT.

The chain couples TRBV28 to TRBJ2-3; 13 bases match TRBD2. Germline assignment: CDR1 MDHEN and CDR2 SYDVKM. This CDR3 is 17 amino acids long. J lost 3 bases, V lost 5 bases, and 8 bases had no gene match. CDR3 sequence: CASSPIWTSGSTDTQYF. In DNA, the CDR3 is TGTGCCAGCAGTCCTATCTGGACTAGCGGGAGTACAGATACGCAGTATTTT.

V gene TRBV5-1 combines with J gene TRBJ2-1; a weak D match, TRBD2 (6 bases). Germline-derived CDR1 and CDR2 are SGHRS and YFSETQ. The V and J ends lost 0 bases and 6 bases respectively, with 13 bases between them. There are 15 residues in the CDR3. The CDR3 DNA sequence: TGCGCCAGCAGCTTGGCCGGGGGACTTACCAATGAGCAGTTCTTC. This encodes CASSLAGGLTNEQFF.